The 26 T cell receptor beta chains below all came from one sample that was sequenced in a study of glioma-infiltrating T cells. The iRepertoire nested amplicon-rescue multiplex PCR amplified TCR alpha and beta CDR3s from RNA. Via MiXCR, TCRdb re-called the multiplex PCR reads, giving one row per CDR3 protein. The repertoire has about 410,000 distinct CDR3 sequences, less than 50% of them found once; the top ten carry 12%. The sample comprised glioma tissue, nonneoplastic brain tissue, or PBMCs (not recorded which). The receptors here all came from a human donor with low-grade glioma or glioblastoma, undergoing nonglioma brain surgery, or in good health (not recorded which).

V is TRBV7-9 and J is TRBJ2-3, with D possibly TRBD1 on 5 matching bases. V lost 9 bases to trimming and J lost 3 bases, with 13 bases between them. Germline loops: CDR1 SEHNR, CDR2 FQNEAQ (reference sequence). This CDR3 is 13 amino acids long. CDR3 in amino acids: CARQDRATDTQYF. The DNA for the CDR3 is TGTGCCAGACAAGACAGAGCGACAGATACGCAGTATTTT.

This clonotype has only one observation. A read error may produce the germline difference seen at one junction end. V usage is TRBV3-1 and J usage is TRBJ2-5, with 14 bases lining up with TRBD2. CDR1 and CDR2 (germline): LGHDT, YNNKEL (reference sequence). This CDR3 comprises 17 residues. The CDR3 spells CAGSQSGLAGDPETQYF. CDR3 in DNA: TGTGCCGGCAGCCAATCGGGACTAGCGGGAGATCCAGAGACCCAGTACTTC.

The rearrangement links TRBV11-2 to TRBJ1-2; TRBD1 might be the D (5 bases). V lost 0 bases and J 3 bases, leaving 11 bases between the germline ends. Germline V gives CDR1 SGHAT, CDR2 FQNNGV. The CDR3 length is 15 residues. The CDR3 loop is CASSLDGGLDYGYTF. Written as DNA, the CDR3 is TGTGCCAGCAGCTTAGACGGGGGTTTGGACTATGGCTACACCTTC.

CDR3 bases: TGCAGTGCCCCAAGGACGTTTTCCCTCGAGCAGTACTTC. It codes for CSAPRTFSLEQYF. The chain recombines TRBV20-1 with TRBJ2-7; D is uncertain. Trimming stripped 6 bases from V and 6 bases from J, with 18 bases between. Germline V CDR1 and CDR2: DFQATT, SNEGSKA (reference sequence). The CDR3 runs 13 residues.

This clonotype was seen at least ten times. The genes are TRBV28 and TRBJ2-5; 10 bases agree with TRBD2. Germline V gene data show CDR1 as MDHEN and CDR2 as SYDVKM. The CDR3 is 15 amino acids. Trimming at V came to 1 base and at J to 7 bases, leaving 6 bases not matched to a gene. The CDR3 loop reads CASSLSSGGPGTQYF. CDR3 in DNA: TGTGCCAGCAGTTTATCTAGCGGGGGTCCCGGGACCCAGTACTTC.

The chain uses TRBV28 and TRBJ2-3; 14 nucleotides line up with TRBD2. This CDR3 has 16 amino acids. With 6 bases clipped from V and 7 bases from J, the junction kept 9 bases outside the gene matches. The germline gives CDR1 MDHEN, CDR2 SYDVKM. The CDR3: CASSLGLAGGRNTQYF. The CDR3 bases are TGTGCCAGCAGCCTCGGACTAGCGGGAGGCCGAAATACGCAGTATTTT.

A remark on this clonotype: An end of the junction differs from the germline gene, which may be a read error. The gene calls are TRBV20-1 and TRBJ1-2; D not resolved. The CDR3 extends over 14 amino acids. Germline V gene lookup returns CDR1 DFQATT and CDR2 SNEGSKA (reference sequence). DNA of the CDR3: TGCAGTGCTAGAAAGTCGGCCACTAACTATGGCTACAGCTTC. It specifies CSARKSATNYGYSF.

The chain combines TRBV7-2 with TRBJ2-3; TRBD2 matches at 7 bases. Germline lookup yields CDR1 SGHTA and CDR2 FQGNSA. V was pared by 4 bases and J by 3 bases, with 7 bases of the junction left unmatched. The CDR3 is 15 residues long. CDR3 in DNA: TGTGCCAGCAGCTACCTAGCGGAGGCTACAGATACGCAGTATTTT. This translates into CASSYLAEATDTQYF.

The chain recombines TRBV20-1 with TRBJ2-1, with TRBD2 as a possible D gene (6 bases). V shed 3 bases and J shed 6 bases, with 18 bases lying between them. Germline V gene lookup returns CDR1 DFQATT and CDR2 SNEGSKA (reference sequence). The CDR3 loop spans 15 amino acids. Here the CDR3 reads CSASVGTEDLNEQFF. The DNA for the CDR3 is TGCAGTGCTAGTGTAGGGACTGAGGATCTCAATGAGCAGTTCTTC.

This sequence joins TRBV27 and TRBJ2-5; no clear D gene. This CDR3 contains 12 residues. The V end lost 5 bases, the J end lost 5 bases, and 9 bases lay between the germline ends. Germline assignment: CDR1 MNHEY and CDR2 SMNVEV (reference sequence). The CDR3 bases are TGTGCCAGCAGTCGGAACTGGGAGACCCAGTACTTC. Protein: CASSRNWETQYF.

Turning to this clonotype: A much larger clone differs by one base, so this may be a read error. The J gene is TRBJ2-3, the V gene TRBV6-5; TRBD2 matches at 8 bases. J gave up 6 bases and V 4 bases, and 9 bases lay outside the gene matches. This CDR3 has 15 residues. Looked up from germline, CDR1 is MNHEY and CDR2 is SVGAGI. CDR3 protein: CASSFLSAGVDTQYF. The CDR3 DNA is TGTGCCAGCAGTTTCCTTTCAGCGGGAGTCGATACGCAGTATTTT.

To note about this clonotype: A read error may produce the germline difference seen at one junction end. CDR3 sequence (DNA): TGTGCCAGCAGCTCTAGAGGCATTGGCACGGGGTTCAATGAGCAGTCCTTC. Its protein is CASSSRGIGTGFNEQSF. The chain couples TRBV7-2 to TRBJ2-1; D possibly corresponds to TRBD2 (5 bases). The CDR3 covers 17 residues. Germline V gives CDR1 SGHTA, CDR2 FQGNSA.

As to this clonotype: A much bigger clone sits one base away, suggesting this may be a read error. The chain has TRBV28 and TRBJ1-5, with D maybe TRBD1 (5 bases). The CDR3 is 15 amino acids. Germline loops: CDR1 MDHEN, CDR2 SYDVKM. This chain's CDR3 is CARSLRQGGNQPQHF. The CDR3, as DNA: TGTGCCAGAAGTTTGCGCCAGGGTGGCAATCAGCCCCAGCATTTT.

As to this clonotype: This may be a read error, as it is one base from a much larger clone. This chain links TRBV20-1 with TRBJ2-3; 7 bases map to TRBD2. CDR3 length equals 15 residues. CDR1 and CDR2 from the germline V gene are DFQATT and SNEGSKA (reference sequence). CDR3 bases: TGCAGTGCTTCGACTAGCCCTTTGGGCACAGATACGCGGTATTTT. As protein: CSASTSPLGTDTRYF.

The V call is TRBV20-1, the J call TRBJ1-2; 7 bases fit TRBD1. The junction had 11 bases not matched to a gene; V was cut back by 6 bases and J by 4 bases. This CDR3 comprises 14 residues. The germline V gene has CDR1 DFQATT and CDR2 SNEGSKA (reference sequence). CDR3 loop: CSAPGADRAYGYTF. DNA for the CDR3: TGCAGTGCCCCAGGGGCCGACAGGGCCTATGGCTACACCTTC.

This clonotype was found once. Since a much larger clone is just one base distant, this may be a read error. The chain combines TRBV20-1 with TRBJ1-5, with D possibly being TRBD1 (5 bases). Germline CDR1 DFQATT, CDR2 SNEGSKA (reference sequence). The length of the CDR3 is 13 residues. CDR3 DNA: TGCAGTGCTAGACAGGGATCCGATCAGTCCCAGCATTTT. Translation gives CSARQGSDQSQHF.

This clonotype was seen a handful of times. The chain is built from TRBV20-1 and TRBJ2-3, with D tentatively TRBD1 (6 bases). In germline, CDR1 is DFQATT, CDR2 SNEGSKA (reference sequence). This CDR3 has 15 residues. V was clipped by 3 bases and J by 5 bases, with 18 bases between them. DNA for the CDR3: TGCAGTGCTAGTAGTGGACAGACCTCACAAGATACGCAGTATTTT. Protein product: CSASSGQTSQDTQYF.

With respect to this clonotype: A read error may explain this, as a much larger clone is one base away. The gene calls are TRBV6-2 or TRBV6-3 and TRBJ1-5, with TRBD1 matching 7 bases. The germline V gene has CDR1 MNHEY and CDR2 SVGEGT. The CDR3 runs 13 residues. CDR3 in amino acids: CASSGTVDQTQHF. CDR3 in DNA: TGTGCCAGCAGTGGGACAGTCGATCAGACCCAGCATTTT.

J is TRBJ2-2 and V is TRBV6-1; 9 positions match TRBD1. This CDR3 is built from 13 residues. Trimming at V came to 6 bases and at J to 11 bases, leaving 7 bases not matched to a gene. Germline values: CDR1 MNHNS, CDR2 SASEGT. The CDR3 bases are TGTGCCAGCAGCCCCGGGACAGGGTACGAGCTGTTTTTT. Protein: CASSPGTGYELFF.

This clonotype turned up a few times. J is TRBJ2-1 and V is TRBV5-1; D remains ambiguous. V lost 0 bases, J lost 8 bases, and 12 bases lay in between. Germline V gene lookup returns CDR1 SGHRS and CDR2 YFSETQ. This CDR3 has 14 amino acids. CDR3 nucleotide sequence: TGCGCCAGCAGCTTGGAGCCATTACCTTATGAGCAGTTCTTC. Encoded protein: CASSLEPLPYEQFF.

This clonotype was counted once. The chain uses TRBV6-5 and TRBJ2-3, with no clear D. The CDR3 is 16 residues long. The V end was cut by 2 bases, the J end by 0 bases, with 12 bases between. Germline V gene sequence: CDR1 MNHEY, CDR2 SVGAGI. CDR3 sequence: CASSYPIATSTDTQYF. CDR3 DNA sequence: TGTGCCAGCAGTTACCCGATAGCTACTAGCACAGATACGCAGTATTTT.

At least ten counts were recorded for this clonotype. The chain employs TRBV27 and TRBJ2-7, with TRBD2 matching over 7 bases. V trimming: 1 base; J trimming: 2 bases; junction bases outside the gene matches: 5. The CDR3 loop spans 15 amino acids. The germline V gene has CDR1 MNHEY and CDR2 SMNVEV (reference sequence). The CDR3 protein is CASSLWGGGPYEQYF. In nucleotides, the CDR3 is TGTGCCAGCAGTTTATGGGGGGGAGGCCCCTACGAGCAGTACTTC.

There are many counts of this clonotype. The chain has TRBV24-1 and TRBJ2-3; D uncertain. Germline V gives CDR1 KGHDR, CDR2 SFDVKD. Trimming pared 2 bases from V and 4 bases from J, leaving 9 bases between. This CDR3 region has 14 residues. CDR3 in DNA: TGTGCCACCAGTGATTCCCCTCAGGCAGATACGCAGTATTTT. As protein: CATSDSPQADTQYF.

This chain links TRBV11-2 with TRBJ1-3, with TRBD1 matching 7 bases. Germline CDR1 SGHAT, CDR2 FQNNGV. The trim removed 0 bases at V and 0 bases at J, leaving 8 bases unmatched. The CDR3 extends over 18 amino acids. The CDR3 DNA is TGTGCCAGCAGCTTAGATGGGGACAGCGTGTGCTCTGGAAACACCATATATTTT. It encodes CASSLDGDSVCSGNTIYF.

The chain couples TRBV7-9 to TRBJ2-1; D unresolved. V lost 0 bases and J 0 bases, leaving 6 bases between the germline ends. From germline, CDR1 is SEHNR and CDR2 FQNEAQ (reference sequence). This CDR3 has 15 residues. The CDR3 loop is CASSLAPSSYNEQFF. The CDR3, as DNA: TGTGCCAGCAGCTTAGCGCCTAGCTCCTACAATGAGCAGTTCTTC.

This clonotype was found a few times. This rearrangement joins TRBV10-3 to TRBJ2-5, with D uncertain. Trimming cost V 2 bases and J 2 bases, with 6 bases left between them. The CDR3 covers 13 residues. Germline CDR1 reads ENHRY; CDR2 reads SYGVKD. The CDR3 protein is CAISEGLQETQYF. The CDR3 DNA sequence: TGTGCCATCAGTGAGGGGCTTCAAGAGACCCAGTACTTC.